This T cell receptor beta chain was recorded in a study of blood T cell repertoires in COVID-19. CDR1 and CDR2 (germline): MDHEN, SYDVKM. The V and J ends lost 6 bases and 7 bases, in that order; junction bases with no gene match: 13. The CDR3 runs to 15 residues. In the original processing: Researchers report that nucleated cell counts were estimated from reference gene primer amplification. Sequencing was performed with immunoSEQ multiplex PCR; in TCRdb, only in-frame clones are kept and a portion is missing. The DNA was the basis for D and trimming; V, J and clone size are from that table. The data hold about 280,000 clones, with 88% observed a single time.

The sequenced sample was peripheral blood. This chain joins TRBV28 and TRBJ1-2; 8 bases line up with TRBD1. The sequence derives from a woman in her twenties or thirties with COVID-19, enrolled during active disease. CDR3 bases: TGTGCCAGCAGCAGCGCCGGGACAGGAACACCTGGCTACACCTTC. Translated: CASSSAGTGTPGYTF.